These T cell receptor beta chains were read from a single sample in a study of blood T cell repertoires in COVID-19. Profiled with immunoSEQ multiplex PCR; TCRdb holds only in-frame clones, not every one. The sample comprises around 120,000 clones, roughly 90% of which are singletons, and roughly 8.2% rests with the top ten. Sequenced: peripheral blood. These receptors originate from a human donor in a cohort sampled during active COVID-19. CDR3s include the opening cysteine and the closing phenylalanine or tryptophan. The order of the fields is D gene, J gene, clone size, CDR3 length, V gene, CDR3 protein, CDR3 DNA. D genes are given only for firm matches. Part of the rows lack a size; the others show once, few, many or a class for expanded clones.

d_gene: TRBD2
j_gene: TRBJ2-1
abundance: -
len: 16
v_gene: TRBV3-1/TRBV3-2
CDR3aa: CASSQASGADYNEQFF
CDR3nt: TGTGCCAGCAGCCAGGCTAGCGGGGCAGACTACAATGAGCAGTTCTTC

d_gene: -
j_gene: TRBJ1-1
abundance: -
len: 15
v_gene: TRBV7-3
CDR3aa: CASSLLGRGGSEAFF
CDR3nt: TGTGCCAGCAGCTTATTGGGCAGGGGAGGGTCTGAAGCTTTCTTT

d_gene: -
j_gene: TRBJ2-7
abundance: few
len: 12
v_gene: TRBV6-2/TRBV6-3
CDR3aa: CASSYSYYEQYF
CDR3nt: TGTGCCAGCAGTTACTCCTACTACGAGCAGTACTTC

d_gene: TRBD1
j_gene: TRBJ2-1
abundance: once
len: 12
v_gene: TRBV12-3/TRBV12-4
CDR3aa: CASTTGVGEQFF
CDR3nt: TGTGCCAGCACCACAGGGGTAGGCGAGCAGTTCTTC

d_gene: -
j_gene: TRBJ2-1
abundance: -
len: 13
v_gene: TRBV7-7
CDR3aa: CASSPTTRAEQFF
CDR3nt: TGTGCTAGCAGCCCTACGACGAGGGCTGAGCAGTTCTTC

d_gene: -
j_gene: TRBJ1-1
abundance: few
len: 14
v_gene: TRBV10-3
CDR3aa: CAISESWSTTEAFF
CDR3nt: TGTGCCATCAGTGAGAGTTGGAGTACCACTGAAGCTTTCTTT

d_gene: TRBD2
j_gene: TRBJ2-4
abundance: -
len: 17
v_gene: TRBV28
CDR3aa: CASSLSASGAAKNIQYF
CDR3nt: TGTGCCAGCAGTCTTTCAGCGAGCGGGGCCGCCAAAAACATTCAGTACTTC

d_gene: TRBD2
j_gene: TRBJ2-1
abundance: -
len: 14
v_gene: TRBV23-1
CDR3aa: CASGERGYYNEQFF
CDR3nt: TGCGCCAGCGGCGAGCGGGGGTACTACAATGAGCAGTTCTTC

d_gene: -
j_gene: TRBJ1-1
abundance: -
len: 12
v_gene: TRBV6-5
CDR3aa: CASRSRTVEAFF
CDR3nt: TGTGCCAGCAGGTCCCGGACAGTTGAAGCTTTCTTT

d_gene: TRBD1
j_gene: TRBJ1-5
abundance: -
len: 16
v_gene: TRBV29-1
CDR3aa: CSVVWRGDRGNQPQHF
CDR3nt: TGCAGCGTTGTTTGGCGGGGGGACAGGGGCAATCAGCCCCAGCATTTT

d_gene: TRBD2
j_gene: TRBJ2-1
abundance: -
len: 18
v_gene: TRBV7-3
CDR3aa: CASSAQGLAGGQVYEQFF
CDR3nt: TGTGCCAGCAGCGCCCAAGGACTAGCGGGGGGCCAGGTGTATGAGCAGTTCTTC

d_gene: -
j_gene: TRBJ1-5
abundance: -
len: 14
v_gene: TRBV2
CDR3aa: CASSESGGNQPQHF
CDR3nt: TGTGCCAGCAGTGAATCGGGAGGTAATCAGCCCCAGCATTTT

d_gene: TRBD1
j_gene: TRBJ1-2
abundance: -
len: 11
v_gene: TRBV19
CDR3aa: CASSPRQGSTF
CDR3nt: TGTGCCAGTAGTCCCCGACAGGGGTCCACCTTC